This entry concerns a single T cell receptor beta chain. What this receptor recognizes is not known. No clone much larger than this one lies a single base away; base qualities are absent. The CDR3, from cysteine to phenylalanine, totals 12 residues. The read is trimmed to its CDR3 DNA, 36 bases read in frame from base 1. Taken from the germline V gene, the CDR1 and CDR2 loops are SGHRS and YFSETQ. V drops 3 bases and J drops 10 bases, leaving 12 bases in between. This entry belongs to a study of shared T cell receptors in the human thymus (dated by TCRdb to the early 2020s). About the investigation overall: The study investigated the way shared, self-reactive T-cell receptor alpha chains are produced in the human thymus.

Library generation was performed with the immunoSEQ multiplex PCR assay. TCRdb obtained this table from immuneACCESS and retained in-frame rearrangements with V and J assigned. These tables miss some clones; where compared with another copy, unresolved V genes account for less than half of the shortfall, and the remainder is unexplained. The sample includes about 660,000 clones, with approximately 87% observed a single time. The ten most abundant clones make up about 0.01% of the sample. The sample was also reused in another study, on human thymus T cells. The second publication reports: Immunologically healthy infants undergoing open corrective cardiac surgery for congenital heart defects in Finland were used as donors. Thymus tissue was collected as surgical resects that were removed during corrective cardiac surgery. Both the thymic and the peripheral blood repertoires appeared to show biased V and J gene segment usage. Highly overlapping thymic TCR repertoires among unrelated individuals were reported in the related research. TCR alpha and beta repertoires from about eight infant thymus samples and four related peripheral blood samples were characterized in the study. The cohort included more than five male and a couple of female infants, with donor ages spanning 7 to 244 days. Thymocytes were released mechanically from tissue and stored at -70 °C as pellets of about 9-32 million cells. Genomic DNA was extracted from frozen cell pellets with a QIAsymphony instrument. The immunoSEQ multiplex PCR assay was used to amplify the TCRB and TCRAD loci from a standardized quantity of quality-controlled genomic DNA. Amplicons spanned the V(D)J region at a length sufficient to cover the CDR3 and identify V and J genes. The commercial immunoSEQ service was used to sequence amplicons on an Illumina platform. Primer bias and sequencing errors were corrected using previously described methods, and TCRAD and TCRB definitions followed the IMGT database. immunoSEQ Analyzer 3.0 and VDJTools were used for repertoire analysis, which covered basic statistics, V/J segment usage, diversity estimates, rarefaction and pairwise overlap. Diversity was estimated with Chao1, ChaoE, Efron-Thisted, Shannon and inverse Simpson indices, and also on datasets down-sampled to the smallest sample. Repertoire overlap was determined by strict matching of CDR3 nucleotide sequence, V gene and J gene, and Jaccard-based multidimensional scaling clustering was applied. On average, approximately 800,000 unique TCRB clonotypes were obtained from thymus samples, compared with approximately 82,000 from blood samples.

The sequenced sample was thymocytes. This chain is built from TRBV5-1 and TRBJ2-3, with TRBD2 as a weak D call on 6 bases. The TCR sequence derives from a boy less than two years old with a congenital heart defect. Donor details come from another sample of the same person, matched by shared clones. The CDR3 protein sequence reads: CASSWGTPAQYF. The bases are TGCGCCAGCAGCTGGGGGACTCCCGCGCAGTATTTT.